These 8 T cell receptor beta chains were sequenced from one sample in a study of shared clonotypes between healthy human individuals. Clones were sequenced by immunoSEQ multiplex PCR, and TCRdb holds only the in-frame ones, with some missing. The profile shows some 1,600,000 clones, roughly 98% of them singletons. Input material: naive CD4+ T cells sorted from blood. The sample's subset: CD45RA+ positively selected. These receptors originate from a young man in good health.

This clone was recorded once. The chain is built from TRBV10-3 and TRBJ2-1; TRBD2 might be the D (5 bases). This CDR3 is built from 12 residues. The V gene's germline CDR1 is ENHRY and CDR2 SYGVKD. The V end was cut by 7 bases, the J end by 7 bases, with 11 bases between. The CDR3 region is CAIMAGGNEQFF. The CDR3 DNA reads as TGTGCCATCATGGCGGGTGGGAATGAGCAGTTCTTC.

The genes are TRBV13 and TRBJ2-7; D is unclear. Germline lookup yields CDR1 PRHDT and CDR2 FYEKMQ (reference sequence). The CDR3 length is 11 residues. V dropped 5 bases and J dropped 3 bases, with 5 bases sitting between them. CDR3 loop: CASSPIYEQYF. The CDR3 nucleotides are TGTGCCAGCAGCCCGATCTACGAGCAGTACTTC.

CDR3 sequence (DNA): TGCGCCAGCGCCCGGGACAACGCATTCACAGATACGCAGTATTTT. As protein: CASARDNAFTDTQYF. The V and J genes are TRBV10-1 and TRBJ2-3; D is possibly TRBD1 (6 bases). Trimming stripped 8 bases from V and 2 bases from J, with 17 bases between. Germline-derived CDR1 and CDR2 are WNHNN and SYGVQD (reference sequence). The CDR3 runs 15 residues.

The V gene is TRBV6-5, the J gene TRBJ2-5; 10 nucleotides align to TRBD2. Trimming took 3 bases from V and 4 from J; bases not matched to a gene: 8. Germline CDR1 MNHEY, CDR2 SVGAGI. The CDR3 sequence is 16 residues long. The CDR3 region is CASSYGLAGVGETQYF. DNA for the CDR3: TGTGCCAGCAGTTATGGGCTAGCGGGAGTTGGAGAGACCCAGTACTTC.

The chain couples TRBV7-8 to TRBJ2-3; a weak D match, TRBD2 (6 bases). Germline CDR1 is SGHVS and CDR2 is FQNEAQ. This CDR3 is built from 21 residues. V shed 2 bases and J shed 0 bases, with 27 bases lying between them. The CDR3 nucleotides read TGTGCCAGCAGCTTAAAGGCTATTGCAGACTTAGCGGTCTCTAGCACAGATACGCAGTATTTT. Amino acids: CASSLKAIADLAVSSTDTQYF.

The CDR3 region is CASSDSAGAYNEQFF. The DNA of the CDR3 is TGTGCCAGCAGTGATTCAGCTGGAGCGTACAATGAGCAGTTCTTC. The chain is built from TRBV25-1 and TRBJ2-1; D is uncertain. V was shortened by 3 bases and J by 4 bases, with 13 bases between the two germline ends. This CDR3 is 15 amino acids long. Germline V gene lookup returns CDR1 MGHDK and CDR2 SYGVNS.

The gene calls are TRBV7-9 and TRBJ2-7; D is perhaps TRBD1 (6 bases). CDR3 length equals 14 residues. Trimming left V 6 bases short and J 3 bases short, with 15 bases between. Germline CDR1 reads SEHNR; CDR2 reads FQNEAQ (reference sequence). CDR3 amino acids: CASRTAGTLYEQYF. In DNA form, the CDR3 reads TGTGCCAGCAGGACGGCCGGGACACTCTACGAGCAGTACTTC.

The chain couples TRBV5-1 to TRBJ2-5; D may be TRBD1 or TRBD2 (5 bases each). CDR1 and CDR2 (germline): SGHRS, YFSETQ. Deletions cut 2 bases from V and 2 bases from J, with 16 bases between. The CDR3 loop spans 16 amino acids. The CDR3 loop reads CASSFSPGLIQETQYF. The CDR3 nucleotides are TGCGCCAGCAGCTTTAGTCCGGGGCTGATTCAAGAGACCCAGTACTTC.